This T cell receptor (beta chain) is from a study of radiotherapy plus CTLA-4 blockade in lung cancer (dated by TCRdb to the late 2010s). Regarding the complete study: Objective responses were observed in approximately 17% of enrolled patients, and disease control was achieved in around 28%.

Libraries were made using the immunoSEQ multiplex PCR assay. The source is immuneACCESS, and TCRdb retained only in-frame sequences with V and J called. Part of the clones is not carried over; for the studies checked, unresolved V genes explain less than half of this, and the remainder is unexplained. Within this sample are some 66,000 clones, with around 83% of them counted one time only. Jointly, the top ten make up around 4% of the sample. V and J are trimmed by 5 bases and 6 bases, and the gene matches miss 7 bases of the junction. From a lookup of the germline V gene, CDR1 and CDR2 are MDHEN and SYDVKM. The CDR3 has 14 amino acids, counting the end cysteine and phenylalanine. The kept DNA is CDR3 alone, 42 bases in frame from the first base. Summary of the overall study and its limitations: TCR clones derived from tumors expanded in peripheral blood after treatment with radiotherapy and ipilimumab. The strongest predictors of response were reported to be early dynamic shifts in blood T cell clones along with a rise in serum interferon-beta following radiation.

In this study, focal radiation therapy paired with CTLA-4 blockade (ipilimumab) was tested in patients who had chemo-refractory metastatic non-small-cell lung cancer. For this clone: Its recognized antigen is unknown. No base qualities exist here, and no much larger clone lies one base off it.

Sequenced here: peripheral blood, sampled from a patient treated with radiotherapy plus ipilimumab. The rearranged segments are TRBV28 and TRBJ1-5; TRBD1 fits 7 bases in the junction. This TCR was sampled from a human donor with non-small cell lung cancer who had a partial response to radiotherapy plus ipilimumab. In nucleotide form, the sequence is TGTGCCAGCAGTCCCGGACAGGTTCGTCAGCCCCAGCATTTT. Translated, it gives CASSPGQVRQPQHF.